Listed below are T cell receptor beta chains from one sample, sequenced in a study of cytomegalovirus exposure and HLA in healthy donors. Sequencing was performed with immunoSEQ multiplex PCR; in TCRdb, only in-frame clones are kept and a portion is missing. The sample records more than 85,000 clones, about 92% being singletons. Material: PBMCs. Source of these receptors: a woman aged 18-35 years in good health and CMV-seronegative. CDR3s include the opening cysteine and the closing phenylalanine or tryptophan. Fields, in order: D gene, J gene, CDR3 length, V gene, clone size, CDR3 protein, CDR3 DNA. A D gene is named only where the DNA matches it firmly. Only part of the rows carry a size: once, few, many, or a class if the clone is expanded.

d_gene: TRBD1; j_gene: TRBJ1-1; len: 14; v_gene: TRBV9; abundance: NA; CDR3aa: CASSVRQGVDEAFF; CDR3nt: TGTGCCAGCAGCGTCCGACAGGGGGTCGACGAAGCTTTCTTT
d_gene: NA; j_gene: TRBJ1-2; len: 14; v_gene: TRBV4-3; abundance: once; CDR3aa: CASSQPGLLGGYTF; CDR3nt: TGCGCCAGCAGCCAACCCGGACTGTTAGGGGGCTACACCTTC
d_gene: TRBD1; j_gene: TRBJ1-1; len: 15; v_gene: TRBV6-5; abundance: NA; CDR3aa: CASSYSWTGNTEAFF; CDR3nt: TGTGCCAGCAGTTACTCTTGGACAGGGAACACTGAAGCTTTCTTT
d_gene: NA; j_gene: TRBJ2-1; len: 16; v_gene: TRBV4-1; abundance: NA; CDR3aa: CASSHPRRLSHNEQFF; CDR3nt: TGCGCCAGCAGCCACCCGCGGAGATTGTCCCACAATGAGCAGTTCTTC
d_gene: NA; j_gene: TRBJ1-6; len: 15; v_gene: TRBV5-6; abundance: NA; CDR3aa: CASSLVAGHNSPLHF; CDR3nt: TGTGCCAGCAGCTTGGTGGCAGGGCATAATTCACCCCTCCACTTT
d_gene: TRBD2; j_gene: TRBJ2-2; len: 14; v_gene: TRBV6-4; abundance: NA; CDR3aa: CASREREETGELFF; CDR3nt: TGTGCCAGCAGGGAGCGGGAAGAAACCGGGGAGCTGTTTTTT
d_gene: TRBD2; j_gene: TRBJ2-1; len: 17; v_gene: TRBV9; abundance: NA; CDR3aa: CASSDKLLAGGDNEQFF; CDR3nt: TGTGCCAGCAGCGACAAACTCCTAGCGGGAGGAGACAATGAGCAGTTCTTC
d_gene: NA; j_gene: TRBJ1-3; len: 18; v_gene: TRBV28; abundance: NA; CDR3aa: CASNTPAGGIRSGNTIYF; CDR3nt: TGTGCCAGCAACACCCCGGCGGGAGGGATTAGGTCAGGAAACACCATATATTTT
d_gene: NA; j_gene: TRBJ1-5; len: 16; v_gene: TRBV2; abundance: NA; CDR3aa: CASSELGHGGNQPQHF; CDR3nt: TGTGCCAGCAGTGAATTGGGACACGGAGGCAATCAGCCCCAGCATTTT
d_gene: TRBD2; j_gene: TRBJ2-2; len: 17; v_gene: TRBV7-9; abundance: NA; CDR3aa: CASRPTSGRGNTGELFF; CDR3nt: TGTGCCAGCAGACCGACTAGCGGGAGGGGAAACACCGGGGAGCTGTTTTTT
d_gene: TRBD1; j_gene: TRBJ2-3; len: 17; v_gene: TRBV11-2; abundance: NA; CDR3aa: CASSPNEPGQGTDTQYF; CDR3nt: TGTGCCAGCAGCCCGAATGAGCCGGGACAGGGCACAGATACGCAGTATTTT
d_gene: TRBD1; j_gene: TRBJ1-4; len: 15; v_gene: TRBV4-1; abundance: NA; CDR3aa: CASSPPQGLDEKLFF; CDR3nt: TGCGCCAGCAGCCCACCACAGGGGTTGGATGAAAAACTGTTTTTT
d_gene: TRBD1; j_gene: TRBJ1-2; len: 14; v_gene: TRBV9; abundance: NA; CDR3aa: CASSRDRLEYGYTF; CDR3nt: TGTGCCAGCAGCCGGGACAGGTTGGAGTATGGCTACACCTTC
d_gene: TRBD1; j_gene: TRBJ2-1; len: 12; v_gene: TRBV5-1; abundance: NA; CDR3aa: CASSYRGGEQFF; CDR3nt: TGCGCCAGCAGCTACAGGGGTGGTGAGCAGTTCTTC